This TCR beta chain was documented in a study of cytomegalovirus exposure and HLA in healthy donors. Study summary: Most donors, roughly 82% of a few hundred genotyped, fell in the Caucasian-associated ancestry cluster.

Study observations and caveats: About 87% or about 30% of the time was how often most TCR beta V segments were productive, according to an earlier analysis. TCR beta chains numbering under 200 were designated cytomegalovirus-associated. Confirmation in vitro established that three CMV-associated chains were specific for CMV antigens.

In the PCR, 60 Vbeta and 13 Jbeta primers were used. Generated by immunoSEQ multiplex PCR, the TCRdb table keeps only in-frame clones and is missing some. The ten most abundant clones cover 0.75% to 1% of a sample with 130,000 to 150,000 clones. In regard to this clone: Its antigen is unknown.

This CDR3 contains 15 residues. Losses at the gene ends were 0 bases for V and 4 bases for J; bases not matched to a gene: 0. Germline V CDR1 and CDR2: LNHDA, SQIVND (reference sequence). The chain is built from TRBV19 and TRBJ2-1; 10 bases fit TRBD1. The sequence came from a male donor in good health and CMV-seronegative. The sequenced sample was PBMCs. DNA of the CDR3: TGTGCCAGTAGTATAGAGGACAGGGGGTACAATGAGCAGTTCTTC. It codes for CASSIEDRGYNEQFF.